The source of this TCR beta chain is a study of CD8 T cells in ankylosing spondylitis. General study results and limits: The disease-linked clones had a CD8+ phenotype and low blood frequencies. Disease-associated clones were reportedly significantly overrepresented in matched ankylosing spondylitis synovial fluid. Earlier reports found some motif variants in synovial fluid and blood in reactive arthritis.

In this sample, this clonotype turned up many times. What it binds is not known. This CDR3 comprises 14 residues. Looked up from germline, CDR1 is SEHNR and CDR2 is FQNEAQ (reference sequence). V lost 1 base, J lost 2 bases, and 8 bases lay in between. Each CDR3 protein is one row after TCRdb ran MiXCR on the 5' RACE reads. This table holds some 130,000 distinct CDR3 sequences, approximately 7.3% found once. The material sequenced was blood, either unsorted or a sorted T cell fraction (not recorded which). The sequence came from a female donor with ankylosing spondylitis or in good health (not recorded which). This chain uses TRBV7-9 with TRBJ2-5, with D maybe TRBD2 (6 bases). CDR3 in amino acids: CASSLDRGQETQYF. In DNA, the CDR3 is TGTGCCAGCAGCTTAGACCGGGGGCAAGAGACCCAGTACTTC.